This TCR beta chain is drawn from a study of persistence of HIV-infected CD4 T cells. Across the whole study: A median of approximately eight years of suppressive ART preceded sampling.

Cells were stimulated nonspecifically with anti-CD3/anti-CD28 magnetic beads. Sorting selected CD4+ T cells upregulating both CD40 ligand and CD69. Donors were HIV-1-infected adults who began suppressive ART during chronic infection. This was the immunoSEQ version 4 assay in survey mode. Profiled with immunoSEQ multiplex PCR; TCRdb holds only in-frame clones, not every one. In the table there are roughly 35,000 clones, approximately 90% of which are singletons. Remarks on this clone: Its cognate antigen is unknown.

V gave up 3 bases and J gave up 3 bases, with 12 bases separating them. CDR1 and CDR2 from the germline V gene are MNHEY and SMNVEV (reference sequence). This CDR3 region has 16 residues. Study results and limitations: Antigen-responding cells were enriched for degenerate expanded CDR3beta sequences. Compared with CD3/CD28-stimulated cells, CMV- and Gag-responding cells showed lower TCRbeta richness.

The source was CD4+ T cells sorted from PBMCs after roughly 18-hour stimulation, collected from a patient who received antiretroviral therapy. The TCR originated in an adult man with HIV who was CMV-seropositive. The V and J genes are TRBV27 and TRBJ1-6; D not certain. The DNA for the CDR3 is TGTGCCAGCAGTTTCAAGAGCGGGGTCTATAATTCACCCCTCCACTTT. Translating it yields CASSFKSGVYNSPLHF.